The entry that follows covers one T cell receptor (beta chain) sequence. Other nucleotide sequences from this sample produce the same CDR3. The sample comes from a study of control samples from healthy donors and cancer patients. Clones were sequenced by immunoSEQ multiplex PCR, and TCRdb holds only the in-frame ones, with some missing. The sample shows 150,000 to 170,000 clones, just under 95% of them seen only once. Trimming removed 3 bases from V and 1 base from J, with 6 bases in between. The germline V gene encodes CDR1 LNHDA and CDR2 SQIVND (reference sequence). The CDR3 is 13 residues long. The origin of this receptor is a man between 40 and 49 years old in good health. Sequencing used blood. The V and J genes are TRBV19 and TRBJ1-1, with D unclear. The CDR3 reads CASSIGQNTEAFF. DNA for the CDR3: TGTGCCAGTAGTATCGGCCAGAACACTGAAGCTTTCTTT.